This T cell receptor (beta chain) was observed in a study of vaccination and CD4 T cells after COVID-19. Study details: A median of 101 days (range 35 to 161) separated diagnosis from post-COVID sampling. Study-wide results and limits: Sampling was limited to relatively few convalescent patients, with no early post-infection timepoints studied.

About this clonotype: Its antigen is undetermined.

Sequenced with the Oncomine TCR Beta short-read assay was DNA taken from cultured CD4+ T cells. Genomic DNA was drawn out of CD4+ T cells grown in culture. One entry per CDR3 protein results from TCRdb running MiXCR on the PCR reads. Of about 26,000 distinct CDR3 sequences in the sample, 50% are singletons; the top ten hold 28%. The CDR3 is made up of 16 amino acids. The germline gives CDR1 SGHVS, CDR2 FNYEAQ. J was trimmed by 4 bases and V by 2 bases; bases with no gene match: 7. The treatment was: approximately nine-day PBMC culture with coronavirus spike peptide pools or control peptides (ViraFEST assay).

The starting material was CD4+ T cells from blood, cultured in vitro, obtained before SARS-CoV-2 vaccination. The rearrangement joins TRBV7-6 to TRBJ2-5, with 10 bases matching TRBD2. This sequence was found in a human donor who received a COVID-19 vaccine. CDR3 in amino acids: CASSLSGSGGLETQYF. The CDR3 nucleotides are TGTGCCAGCAGCTTAAGTGGTAGCGGGGGGTTAGAGACCCAGTACTTC.